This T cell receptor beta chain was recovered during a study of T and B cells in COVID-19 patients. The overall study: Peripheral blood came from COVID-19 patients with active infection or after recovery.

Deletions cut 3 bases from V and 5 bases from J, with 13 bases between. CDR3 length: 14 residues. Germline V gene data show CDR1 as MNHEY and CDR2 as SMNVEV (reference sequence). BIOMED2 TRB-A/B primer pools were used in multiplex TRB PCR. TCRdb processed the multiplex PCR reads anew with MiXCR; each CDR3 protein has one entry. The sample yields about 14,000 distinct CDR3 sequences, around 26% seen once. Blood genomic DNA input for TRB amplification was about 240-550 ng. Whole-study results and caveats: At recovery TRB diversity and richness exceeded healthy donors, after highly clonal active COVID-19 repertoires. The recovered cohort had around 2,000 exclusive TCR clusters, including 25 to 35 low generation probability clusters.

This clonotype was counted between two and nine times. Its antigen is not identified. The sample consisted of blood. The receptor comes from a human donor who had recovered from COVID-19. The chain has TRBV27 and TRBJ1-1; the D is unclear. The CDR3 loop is CASSLSEWDTEAFF. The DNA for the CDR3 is TGTGCCAGCAGTTTGTCGGAGTGGGATACTGAAGCTTTCTTT.